The following is a TCR beta chain sequence with its context. Its specificity is unknown. Trimming took 5 bases from V and 3 from J; bases not matched to a gene: 5. This CDR3 is built from 15 residues. This specimen comes from a study of post-analysis software for immune sequencing data. Study findings and constraints: Five or six TRBV segments, TRBV5-6, TRBV5-1 and TRBV20-1 among them, were found more frequent in patients than controls. People with multiple sclerosis had a significantly lower normalized Chao1 diversity than controls did. Batch-matched samples strongly co-clustered by F measure.

Prepared TCR beta cDNA libraries contained unique molecular identifiers. T cells numbering about 0.9 to 10 million yielded cDNA molecules that totaled about 500,000. One entry per CDR3 protein, called by TCRdb with MiXCR from the PCR reads. Of hundreds of thousands of distinct CDR3 sequences listed, around 50% are singletons. The chain has TRBV12-3 or TRBV12-4 and TRBJ2-3; 10 positions match TRBD1. The specimen sequenced was blood. The clonotype originates from a girl aged 5-17 years with multiple sclerosis. CDR3 nucleotide sequence: TGTGCCAGCAGTCCCTGGACAGGGGGAACAGATACGCAGTATTTT. This sequence encodes CASSPWTGGTDTQYF.